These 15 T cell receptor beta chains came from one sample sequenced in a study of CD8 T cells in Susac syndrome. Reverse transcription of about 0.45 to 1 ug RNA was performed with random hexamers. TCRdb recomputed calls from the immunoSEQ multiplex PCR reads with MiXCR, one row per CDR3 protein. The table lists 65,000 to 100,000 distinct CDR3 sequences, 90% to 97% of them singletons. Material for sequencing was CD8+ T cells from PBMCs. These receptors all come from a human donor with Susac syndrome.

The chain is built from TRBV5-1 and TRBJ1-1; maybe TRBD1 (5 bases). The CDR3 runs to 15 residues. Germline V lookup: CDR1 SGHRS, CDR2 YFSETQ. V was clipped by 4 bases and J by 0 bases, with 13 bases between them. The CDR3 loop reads CASSPSGTLNTEAFF. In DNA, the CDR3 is TGCGCCAGCAGCCCCTCCGGGACGTTGAACACTGAAGCTTTCTTT.

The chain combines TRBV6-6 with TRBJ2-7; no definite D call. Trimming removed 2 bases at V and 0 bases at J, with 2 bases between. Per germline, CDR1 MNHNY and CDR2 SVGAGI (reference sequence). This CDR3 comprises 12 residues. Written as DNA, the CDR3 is TGTGCCAGCAGTTACGACTCCTACGAGCAGTACTTC. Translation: CASSYDSYEQYF.

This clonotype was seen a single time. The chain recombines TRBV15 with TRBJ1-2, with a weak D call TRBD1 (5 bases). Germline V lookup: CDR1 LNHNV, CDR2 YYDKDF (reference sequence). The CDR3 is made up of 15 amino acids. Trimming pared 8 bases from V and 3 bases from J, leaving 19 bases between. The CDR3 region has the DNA TGTGCCACCCGGGACGGGGACGCGTGGGACTATGGCTACACCTTC. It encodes CATRDGDAWDYGYTF.

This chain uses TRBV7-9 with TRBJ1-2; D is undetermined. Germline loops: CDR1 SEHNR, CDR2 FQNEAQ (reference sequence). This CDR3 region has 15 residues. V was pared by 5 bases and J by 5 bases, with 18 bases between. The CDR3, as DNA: TGTGCCAGCAGCCCCATGGCACTGAGAGAGTATGGCTACACCTTC. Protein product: CASSPMALREYGYTF.

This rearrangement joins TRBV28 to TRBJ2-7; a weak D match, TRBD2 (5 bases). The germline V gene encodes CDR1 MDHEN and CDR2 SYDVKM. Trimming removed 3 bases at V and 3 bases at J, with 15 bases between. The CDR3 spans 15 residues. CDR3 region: CASSFEGPRSYEQYF. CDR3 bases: TGTGCCAGCAGTTTCGAGGGTCCGCGCAGCTACGAGCAGTACTTC.

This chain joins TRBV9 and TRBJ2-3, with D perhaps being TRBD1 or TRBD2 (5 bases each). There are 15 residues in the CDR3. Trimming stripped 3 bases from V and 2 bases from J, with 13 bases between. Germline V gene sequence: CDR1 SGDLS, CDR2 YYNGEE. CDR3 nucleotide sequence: TGTGCCAGCAGCGATCCAAGGGACCTCACAGATACGCAGTATTTT. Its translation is CASSDPRDLTDTQYF.

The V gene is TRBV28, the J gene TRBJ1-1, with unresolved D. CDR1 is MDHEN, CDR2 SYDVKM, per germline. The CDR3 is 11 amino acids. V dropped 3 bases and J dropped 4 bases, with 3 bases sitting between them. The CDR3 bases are TGTGCCAGCAGTTTCTCCACTGAAGCTTTCTTT. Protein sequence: CASSFSTEAFF.

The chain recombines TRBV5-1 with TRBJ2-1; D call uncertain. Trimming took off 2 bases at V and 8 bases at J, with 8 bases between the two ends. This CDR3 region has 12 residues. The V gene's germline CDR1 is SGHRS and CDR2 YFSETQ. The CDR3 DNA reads TGCGCCAGCAGCTTCCTTGGCGATGAGCAGTTCTTC. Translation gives CASSFLGDEQFF.

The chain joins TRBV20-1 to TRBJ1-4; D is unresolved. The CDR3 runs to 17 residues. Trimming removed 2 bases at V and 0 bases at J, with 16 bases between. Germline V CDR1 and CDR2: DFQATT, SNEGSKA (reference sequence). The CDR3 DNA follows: TGCAGTGCTAGAAGGTTCGGGGATCGAGCAACTAATGAAAAACTGTTTTTT. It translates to CSARRFGDRATNEKLFF.

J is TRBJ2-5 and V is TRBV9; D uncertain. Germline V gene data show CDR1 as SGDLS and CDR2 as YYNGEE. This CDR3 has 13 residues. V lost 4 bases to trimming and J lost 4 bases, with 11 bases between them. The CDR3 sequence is CASSPAWGETQYF. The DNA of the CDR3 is TGTGCCAGCAGCCCCGCCTGGGGAGAGACCCAGTACTTC.

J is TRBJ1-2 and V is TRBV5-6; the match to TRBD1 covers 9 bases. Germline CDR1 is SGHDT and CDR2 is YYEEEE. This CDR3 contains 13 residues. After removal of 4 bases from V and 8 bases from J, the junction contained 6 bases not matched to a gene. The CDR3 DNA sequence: TGTGCCAGCAGCACCGGGACAGGGACCGGCTACACCTTC. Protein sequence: CASSTGTGTGYTF.

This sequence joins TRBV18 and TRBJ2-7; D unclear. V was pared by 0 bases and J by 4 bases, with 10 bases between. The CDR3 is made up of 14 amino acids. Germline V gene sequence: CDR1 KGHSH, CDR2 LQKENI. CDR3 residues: CASSPPPNPYEQYV. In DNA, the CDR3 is TGTGCCAGCTCACCACCTCCGAACCCATACGAGCAGTACGTC.

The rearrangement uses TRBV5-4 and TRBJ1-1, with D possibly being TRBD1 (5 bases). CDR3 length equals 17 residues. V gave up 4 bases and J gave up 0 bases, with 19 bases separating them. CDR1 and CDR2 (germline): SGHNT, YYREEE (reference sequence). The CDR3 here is CASSATEGRMLNTEAFF. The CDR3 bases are TGTGCCAGCAGCGCCACCGAGGGGCGCATGTTGAACACTGAAGCTTTCTTT.

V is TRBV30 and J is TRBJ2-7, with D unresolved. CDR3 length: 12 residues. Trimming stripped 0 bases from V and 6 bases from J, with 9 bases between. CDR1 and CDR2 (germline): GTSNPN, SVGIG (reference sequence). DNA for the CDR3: TGTGCCTGGAGTGTTTCACCCCTCGAGCAGTACTTC. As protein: CAWSVSPLEQYF.

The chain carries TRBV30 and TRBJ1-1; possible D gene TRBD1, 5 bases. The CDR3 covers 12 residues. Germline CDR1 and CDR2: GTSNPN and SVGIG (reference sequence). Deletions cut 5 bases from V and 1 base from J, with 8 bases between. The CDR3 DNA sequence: TGTGCCTGGGAGACAGAGAACACTGAAGCTTTCTTT. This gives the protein CAWETENTEAFF.